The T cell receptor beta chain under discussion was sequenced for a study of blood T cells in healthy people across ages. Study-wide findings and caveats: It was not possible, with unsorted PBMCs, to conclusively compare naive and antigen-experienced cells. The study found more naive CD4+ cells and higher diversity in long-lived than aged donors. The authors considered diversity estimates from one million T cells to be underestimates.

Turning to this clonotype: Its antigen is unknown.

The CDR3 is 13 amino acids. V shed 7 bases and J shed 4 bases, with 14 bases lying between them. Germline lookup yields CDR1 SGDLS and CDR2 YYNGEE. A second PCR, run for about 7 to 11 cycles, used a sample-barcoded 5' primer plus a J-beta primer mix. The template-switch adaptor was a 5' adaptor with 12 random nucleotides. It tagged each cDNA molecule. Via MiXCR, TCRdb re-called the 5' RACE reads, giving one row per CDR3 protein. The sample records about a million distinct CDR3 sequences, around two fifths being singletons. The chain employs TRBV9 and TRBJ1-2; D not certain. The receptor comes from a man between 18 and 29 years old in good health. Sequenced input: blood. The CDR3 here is CASSDVQSYGYTF. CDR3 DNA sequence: TGTGCCAGCTCGGACGTGCAAAGCTATGGCTACACCTTC. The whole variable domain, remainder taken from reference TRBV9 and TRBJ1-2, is DSGVTQTPKHLITATGQRVTLRCSPRSGDLSVYWYQQSLDQGLQFLIQYYNGEERAKGNILERFSAQQFPDLHSELNLSSLELGDSALYFCASSDVQSYGYTFGSGTRLTVV.